This T cell receptor (beta chain) came from a study of CD8 T cells in acute hepatitis C reinfection. This CDR3 is 12 amino acids long. The V gene's germline CDR1 is SGHNT and CDR2 YYREEE (reference sequence). V was cut by 4 bases and J by 7 bases, with 11 bases left in between. Sequencing was performed with immunoSEQ multiplex PCR; in TCRdb, only in-frame clones are kept and a portion is missing. The sample has tens of thousands of clones, around 85% seen once. Stated time point: naive CD8 control sorted from an acute-time-point sample. The material sequenced was naive CD8+ T cells from PBMCs. This receptor was obtained from a woman aged 18 to 35 who spontaneously cleared hepatitis C infection. The rearrangement joins TRBV5-4 to TRBJ1-1; TRBD1 is a possible D gene (5 bases). CDR3 loop: CASSVGPLEAFF. The CDR3, as DNA: TGTGCCAGCAGCGTGGGACCTCTTGAAGCTTTCTTT.